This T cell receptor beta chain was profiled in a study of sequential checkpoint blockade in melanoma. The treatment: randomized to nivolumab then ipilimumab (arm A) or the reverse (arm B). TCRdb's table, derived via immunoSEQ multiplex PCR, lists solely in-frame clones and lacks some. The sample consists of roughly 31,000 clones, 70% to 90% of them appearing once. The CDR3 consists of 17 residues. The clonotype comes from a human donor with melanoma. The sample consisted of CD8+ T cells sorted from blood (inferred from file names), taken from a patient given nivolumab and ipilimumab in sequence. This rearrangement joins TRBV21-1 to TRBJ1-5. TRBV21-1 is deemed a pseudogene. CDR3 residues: CATPRRGRAYSNQPQHF. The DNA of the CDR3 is TGTGCCACCCCACGGCGGGGAAGGGCCTATAGCAATCAGCCCCAGCATTTT.